This TCR beta chain was captured in a study of a mutant IDH1 vaccine in newly diagnosed glioma. Background on the study: Treated individuals were around 62% male and approximately 38% female, averaging 40.4 years of age. Those enrolled had earlier been treated with radiotherapy, temozolomide, or both, mostly both.

The time point is: baseline, week 1 (first vaccination visit). The treatment is: pre-vaccination baseline after standard-of-care therapy. Those who donated had recent WHO grade 3 or 4 IDH1-mutant, ATRX-lost astrocytomas. V shed 6 bases and J shed 1 base, with 9 bases lying between them. The germline V gene encodes CDR1 ENHRY and CDR2 SYGVKD. The CDR3 has 13 amino acids. Points on this clone: Its target is not known.

Study results and limitations: The occurrence of vaccine-induced immune responses was seen in over 85% of patients.

TCRdb's table, derived via immunoSEQ multiplex PCR, lists solely in-frame clones and lacks some. The data contain about 21,000 clones, around 85% of them singletons. This clonotype was obtained from a man aged 35-49 years with glioma. Material: PBMCs, obtained from a glioma patient treated with radiotherapy, temozolomide or both. The gene calls are TRBV10-3 and TRBJ1-1; no definite D call. CDR3 coding DNA: TGTGCCATCAGCTGGGAGGAGAACACTGAAGCTTTCTTT. Translating it yields CAISWEENTEAFF.